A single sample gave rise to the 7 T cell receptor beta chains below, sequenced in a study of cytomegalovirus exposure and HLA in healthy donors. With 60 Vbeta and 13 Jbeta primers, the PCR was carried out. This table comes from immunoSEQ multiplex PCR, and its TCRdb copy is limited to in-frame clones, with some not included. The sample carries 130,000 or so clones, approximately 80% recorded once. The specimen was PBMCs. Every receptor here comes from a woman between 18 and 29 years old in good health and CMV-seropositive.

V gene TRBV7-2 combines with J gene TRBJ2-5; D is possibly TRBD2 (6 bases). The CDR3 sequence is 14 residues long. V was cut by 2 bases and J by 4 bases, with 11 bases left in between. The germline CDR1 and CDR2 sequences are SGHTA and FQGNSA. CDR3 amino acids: CASSLLSGSETQYF. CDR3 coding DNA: TGTGCCAGCAGCTTATTGAGCGGGTCAGAGACCCAGTACTTC.

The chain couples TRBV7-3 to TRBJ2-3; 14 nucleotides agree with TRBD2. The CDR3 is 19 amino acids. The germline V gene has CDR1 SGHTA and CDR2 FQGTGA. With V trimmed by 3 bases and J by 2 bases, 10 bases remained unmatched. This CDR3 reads CASSFLPRTSGGLTDTQYF. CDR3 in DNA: TGTGCCAGCAGCTTTCTTCCCCGGACTAGCGGGGGGCTCACAGATACGCAGTATTTT.

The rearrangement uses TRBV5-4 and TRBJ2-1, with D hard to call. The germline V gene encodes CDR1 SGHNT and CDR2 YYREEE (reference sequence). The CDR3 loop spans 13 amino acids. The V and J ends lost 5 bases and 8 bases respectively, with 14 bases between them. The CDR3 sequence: CASSSVFLDEQFF. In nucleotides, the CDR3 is TGTGCCAGCAGTTCGGTCTTCCTAGATGAGCAGTTCTTC.

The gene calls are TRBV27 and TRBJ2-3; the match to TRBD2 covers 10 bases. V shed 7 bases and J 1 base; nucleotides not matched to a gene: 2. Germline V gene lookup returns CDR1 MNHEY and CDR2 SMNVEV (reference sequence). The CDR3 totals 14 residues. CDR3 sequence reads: CASTLAGGTDTQYF. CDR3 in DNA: TGTGCCAGCACCCTAGCGGGGGGCACAGATACGCAGTATTTT.

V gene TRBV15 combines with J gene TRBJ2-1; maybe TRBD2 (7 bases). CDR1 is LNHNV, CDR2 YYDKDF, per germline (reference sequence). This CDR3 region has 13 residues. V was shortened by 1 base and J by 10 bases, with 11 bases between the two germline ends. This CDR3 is CATSRAGGGEQFF. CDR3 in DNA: TGTGCCACCAGCAGAGCCGGCGGGGGCGAGCAGTTCTTC.

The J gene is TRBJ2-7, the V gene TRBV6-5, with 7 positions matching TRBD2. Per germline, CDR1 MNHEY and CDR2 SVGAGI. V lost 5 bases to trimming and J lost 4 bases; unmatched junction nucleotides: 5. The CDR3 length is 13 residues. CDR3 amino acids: CASSPGEGYEQYF. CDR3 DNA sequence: TGTGCCAGCAGTCCCGGGGAGGGGTACGAGCAGTACTTC.

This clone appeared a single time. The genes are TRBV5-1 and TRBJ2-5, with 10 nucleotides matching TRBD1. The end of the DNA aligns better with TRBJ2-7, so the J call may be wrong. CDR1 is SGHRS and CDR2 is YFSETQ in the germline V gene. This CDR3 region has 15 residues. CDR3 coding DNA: TGCGCCAGCAGCCCCGGGACAGGGGTCTCCTACGAGCAGTACTTC. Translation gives CASSPGTGVSYEQYF.